The source of this TCR beta chain is a study of cytomegalovirus exposure and HLA in healthy donors. This cohort consisted of healthy bone marrow donors. This CDR3 has 13 amino acids. Turning to this clone: Its specificity is not known.

The PCR was carried out with 60 Vbeta primers and 13 Jbeta primers. TCRdb's table, derived via immunoSEQ multiplex PCR, lists solely in-frame clones and lacks some. The data hold fewer than 120,000 clones, with about three quarters observed a single time. Study observations and caveats: A later analysis found that most CMV-associated TCR beta chains appeared HLA-restricted. Analysis was carried out at a later point, and it linked a missense DCLRE1C variant to TCR beta V- and J-gene trimming.

The origin of this receptor is a woman aged 55-70 years in good health and CMV-seropositive. Sequenced material: PBMCs. V gene TRBV21-1 combines with J gene TRBJ1-1; TRBD1 is taken as the D call from the table, unchecked against the DNA. TRBV21-1 is an annotated pseudogene. CDR3 protein: CASSKSSRGHAFF. CDR3 DNA sequence: TGTGCCAGCAGCAAATCGAGCAGGGGGCACGCTTTCTTT.